This is a list of T cell receptor beta chains from one sample in a study of OX40 agonist ivuxolimab in advanced cancers. Produced via immunoSEQ multiplex PCR; TCRdb's table is partial and in-frame only. The sample lists about 50,000 clones; over 90% were seen once. This specimen consisted of CD4+ or CD8+ T cells sorted from blood, obtained in a trial of the OX40 agonist ivuxolimab. The receptors stem from an adult with an advanced solid tumor such as melanoma, head and neck, liver or kidney cancer. Each CDR3 is given with its conserved first and last residue. A D gene is named only where the DNA matches it firmly. Expanded clones get a size class; other rows say once, few or many, or leave the size out.

abundance | d_gene | j_gene | v_gene | CDR3nt | CDR3aa
NA | TRBD2 | TRBJ2-3 | TRBV27 | TGTGCCAGCGGGGCCGGGACTAGCGGGAAATATGGCACAGATACGCAGTATTTT | CASGAGTSGKYGTDTQYF
NA | NA | TRBJ2-5 | TRBV19 | TGTGCCAGTGGGGGATGGGGAGAGACCCAGTACTTC | CASGGWGETQYF
NA | NA | TRBJ2-6 | TRBV4-3 | TGCGCCAGCAGCCAAGATAACCGGGTCCGTGGGGCCAACGTCCTGACTTTC | CASSQDNRVRGANVLTF
NA | TRBD1 | TRBJ1-4 | TRBV7-6 | TGTGCCAGCAGCCGAAACAGGGGCCCCCGAGGTGAAAAACTGTTTTTT | CASSRNRGPRGEKLFF
NA | TRBD2 | TRBJ2-1 | TRBV15 | TGTGCCACGTCCTGGGGGGGGACCTACAATGAGCAGTTCTTC | CATSWGGTYNEQFF
NA | TRBD1 | TRBJ2-1 | TRBV6-5 | TGTGCCAGCAGTTCCCGGGACAGGGGATGGGACAATGAGCAGTTCTTC | CASSSRDRGWDNEQFF
few | TRBD2 | TRBJ2-7 | TRBV15 | TGTGCCACCAGCTCACGGGAGGGCCCCTACGAGCAGTACTTC | CATSSREGPYEQYF
once | NA | TRBJ2-1 | TRBV5-6 | TGTGCCAGCAGCGTGGGGACTGGCGCAAATGAGGAGCAGTTCTTC | CASSVGTGANEEQFF
NA | TRBD2 | TRBJ2-7 | TRBV27 | TGTGCCAGCAGTTTATTAGCGGGACGCACCTCCTACGAGCAGTACTTC | CASSLLAGRTSYEQYF
NA | NA | TRBJ1-3 | TRBV19 | TGTGCCAGTGGAGGGCCGGGAAACACCATATATTTT | CASGGPGNTIYF
NA | NA | TRBJ2-1 | TRBV6-5 | TGTGCCAGCAGTTACCAAACAGGGCCCTTTTACAATGAGCAGTTCTTC | CASSYQTGPFYNEQFF
NA | NA | TRBJ2-3 | TRBV7-2 | TGTGCCAGCAGCTTAGCTTTTCCAGATACGCAGTATTTT | CASSLAFPDTQYF
NA | NA | TRBJ2-7 | TRBV5-8 | TGTGCCAGCAGCCACGGTATCTACGAGCAGTACTTC | CASSHGIYEQYF
NA | NA | TRBJ1-1 | TRBV7-6 | TGTGCCAGCAGCACATCCGGAGTGAACACTGAAGCTTTCTTT | CASSTSGVNTEAFF
NA | NA | TRBJ1-5 | TRBV21-1 | TGTGCCAGCGGCCTTGACAGGGCTACGGGCTATAGCAATCAGCCCCAGCATTTT | CASGLDRATGYSNQPQHF